The next 9 T cell receptor beta chains were all read from a single sample in a study of blood T cell repertoires in COVID-19. Some clones are missing from TCRdb's copy, which holds only in-frame ones; the method was immunoSEQ multiplex PCR. The repertoire includes about 80,000 clones, approximately 78% of them detected once, and more than 35% sits in the top ten. Sequenced: peripheral blood. These receptors were collected from a man between 60 and 75 years old with COVID-19, enrolled during active disease.

The V call is TRBV10-3, the J call TRBJ1-2; 8 bases are shared with TRBD1. V was clipped by 0 bases and J by 8 bases; unmatched bases: 5. The length of the CDR3 is 14 residues. Germline assignment: CDR1 ENHRY and CDR2 SYGVKD. CDR3 amino acids: CAISESSTGGGYTF. CDR3 nucleotides: TGTGCCATCAGTGAGTCGAGTACAGGGGGAGGCTACACCTTC.

This chain joins TRBV7-9 and TRBJ1-2; no reliable D call. V was pared by 1 base and J by 10 bases, with 10 bases between. Germline CDR1 and CDR2: SEHNR and FQNEAQ (reference sequence). The CDR3 totals 12 residues. The CDR3 loop is CASSLEEGPYTF. CDR3 sequence (DNA): TGTGCCAGCAGCTTAGAAGAGGGCCCCTACACCTTC.

This chain uses TRBV19 with TRBJ2-7; unclear D gene. There are 14 residues in the CDR3. Germline CDR1 reads LNHDA; CDR2 reads SQIVND (reference sequence). Trimming took 4 bases from V and 2 from J, leaving 12 bases between them. CDR3 loop: CASSTQAGPYEQYF. DNA for the CDR3: TGTGCCAGTAGTACCCAGGCCGGCCCCTACGAGCAGTACTTC.

V and J are TRBV2 and TRBJ2-1; 9 nucleotides agree with TRBD1. The CDR3 length is 13 residues. Germline V gives CDR1 SNHLY, CDR2 FYNNEI. J was trimmed by 8 bases and V by 8 bases; bases with no gene match: 7. CDR3 loop: CASARDRAYEQFF. In DNA form, the CDR3 reads TGTGCCAGCGCCCGGGACAGGGCCTATGAGCAGTTCTTC.

The chain joins TRBV11-3 to TRBJ1-6; D possibly corresponds to TRBD1 (6 bases). V was shortened by 4 bases and J by 6 bases, with 16 bases between the two germline ends. Looked up from germline, CDR1 is SGHNT and CDR2 is YENEEA. The CDR3 contains 16 residues. For the CDR3, the DNA is TGTGCCAGCAGCTCCTACCGGACAGTAGCTAATTCACCCCTCCACTTT. This encodes CASSSYRTVANSPLHF.

This chain links TRBV3-1 (or the pseudogene TRBV3-2) with TRBJ2-5; 13 bases agree with TRBD2. J gave up 6 bases and V 4 bases, and 5 bases lay outside the gene matches. This CDR3 spans 15 amino acids. The germline V gene encodes CDR1 LGHDT and CDR2 YNNKEL (reference sequence). The chain's CDR3 is CASSPTSGGAKTQYF. The DNA of the CDR3 is TGTGCCAGCAGCCCCACTAGCGGGGGGGCGAAGACCCAGTACTTC.

This chain uses TRBV19 with TRBJ2-3, with D possibly matching TRBD2 (6 bases). The CDR3 is 16 residues long. The V end lost 3 bases, the J end lost 1 base, and 14 bases lay between the germline ends. CDR1 and CDR2 from the germline V gene are LNHDA and SQIVND (reference sequence). The CDR3 DNA reads TGTGCCAGTAGTATGCCCCTCGGGGGACGCACAGATACGCAGTATTTT. Protein sequence: CASSMPLGGRTDTQYF.

This clone has only a few counts. The CDR3, as DNA: TGTGCCAGCAAGCCCCAGACTAGGGGTGAGCAGTTCTTC. It specifies CASKPQTRGEQFF. The chain carries TRBV2 and TRBJ2-1; D may be TRBD2 (6 bases). Germline assignment: CDR1 SNHLY and CDR2 FYNNEI. V was cut by 7 bases and J by 9 bases, with 16 bases left in between. The CDR3 contains 13 residues. The entire variable domain, with the rest obtained from reference TRBV2 and TRBJ2-1, is as follows: EPEVTQTPSHQVTQMGQEVILRCVPISNHLYFYWYRQILGQKVEFLVSFYNNEISEKSEIFDDQFSVERPDGSNFTLKIRSTKLEDSAMYFCASKPQTRGEQFFGPGTRLTVL.

The rearrangement links TRBV6-5 to TRBJ1-4; maybe TRBD1 (6 bases). CDR1 and CDR2 from the germline V gene are MNHEY and SVGAGI. The germline V and J ends were trimmed by 7 bases and 8 bases, with 14 bases remaining between them. This CDR3 region has 13 residues. The DNA for the CDR3 is TGTGCCAGCATTCGAGGGGGTAGGGAAAAACTGTTTTTT. This gives the protein CASIRGGREKLFF.